This note documents a single T cell receptor beta chain sequence. The germline gives CDR1 SGHTA, CDR2 FQGTGA. The CDR3 contains 15 residues. Trimming pared 4 bases from V and 4 bases from J, leaving 15 bases between. Individually, cDNA molecules had unique molecular identifiers attached to them. TCRdb itself ran the 5' RACE reads through MiXCR, one entry per CDR3 protein. The sample shows 80,000 or so distinct CDR3 sequences, roughly 10% of them seen only once. The data stem from a study of early T cells in non-severe SARS-CoV-2 infection. Across the whole study: Whole-blood bulk RNA, unsorted, was sequenced, and chains were unpaired.

This chain links TRBV7-3 with TRBJ2-3; the D is unclear. The source of this sequence is an adult who was a healthcare worker with PCR-confirmed SARS-CoV-2 infection or an uninfected control (not recorded which). Sequencing used whole blood, obtained at baseline. The CDR3 DNA is TGTGCCAGCAGCTACGGCGCAATAAATGCAGATACGCAGTATTTT. This encodes CASSYGAINADTQYF. Filled out from reference TRBV7-3 and TRBJ2-3, the complete variable domain reads GAGVSQTPSNKVTEKGKYVELRCDPISGHTALYWYRQSLGQGPEFLIYFQGTGAADDSGLPNDRFFAVRPEGSVSTLKIQRTERGDSAVYLCASSYGAINADTQYFGPGTRLTVL.